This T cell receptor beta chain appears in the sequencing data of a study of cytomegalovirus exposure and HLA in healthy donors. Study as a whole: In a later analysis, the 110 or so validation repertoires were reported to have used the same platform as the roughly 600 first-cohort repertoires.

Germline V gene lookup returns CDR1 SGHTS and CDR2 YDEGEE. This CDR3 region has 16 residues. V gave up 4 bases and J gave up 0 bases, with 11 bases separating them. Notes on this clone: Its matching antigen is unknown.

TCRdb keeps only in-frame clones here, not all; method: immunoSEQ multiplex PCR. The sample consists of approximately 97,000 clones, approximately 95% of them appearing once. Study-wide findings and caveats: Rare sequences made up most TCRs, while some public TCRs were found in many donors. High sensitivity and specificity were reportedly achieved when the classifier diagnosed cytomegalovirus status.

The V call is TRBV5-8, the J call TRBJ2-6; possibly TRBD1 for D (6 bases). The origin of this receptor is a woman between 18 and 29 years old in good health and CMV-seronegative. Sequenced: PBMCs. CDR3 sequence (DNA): TGTGCCAGCAGCCCCGGACAGTCCTCTGGGGCCAACGTCCTGACTTTC. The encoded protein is CASSPGQSSGANVLTF.